The 15 T cell receptor beta chains presented below share a single source sample, sequenced in a study of shared clonotypes between healthy human individuals. Sequencing was performed with immunoSEQ multiplex PCR; in TCRdb, only in-frame clones are kept and a portion is missing. The sample has around 1.9 million clones; about 93% are singletons. Naive CD8 populations comprised CD45RO-negative cells positively selected for CCR7, excluding terminally differentiated effector memory CD45RA+ cells. The sequenced material came from naive CD8+ T cells from PBMCs. The receptor source for this set is a man aged 18-30 years in good health. Some clones in this sample may be carry-over from other donors' samples.

This clone showed up just once. The genes are TRBV27 and TRBJ1-1; D perhaps matches TRBD1 (5 bases). The germline V and J ends were trimmed by 0 bases and 6 bases, with 14 bases remaining between them. The CDR3 runs 15 residues. Germline V gene data show CDR1 as MNHEY and CDR2 as SMNVEV (reference sequence). The CDR3 sequence is CASSLSLEGIPEAFF. DNA for the CDR3: TGTGCCAGCAGTTTATCATTGGAGGGGATCCCTGAAGCTTTCTTT.

The V gene is TRBV2, the J gene TRBJ2-5; TRBD1 aligns across 7 bases. The CDR3 has 14 amino acids. Germline V lookup: CDR1 SNHLY, CDR2 FYNNEI. The trim removed 3 bases at V and 4 bases at J, leaving 5 bases unmatched. CDR3 DNA sequence: TGTGCCAGCAGTGAGCCGGGGACAGTAGAGACCCAGTACTTC. Translation: CASSEPGTVETQYF.

The rearrangement uses TRBV7-3 and TRBJ1-1; 8 bases line up with TRBD1. The CDR3 runs to 12 residues. The germline V gene has CDR1 SGHTA and CDR2 FQGTGA. V lost 5 bases to trimming and J lost 8 bases; unmatched junction nucleotides: 4. CDR3 in DNA: TGTGCCAGCAGCGAACGGACAGGGGAAGCTTTCTTT. It translates to CASSERTGEAFF.

The chain's CDR3 is CASSQNPQGTRPGTDTQYF. In nucleotides, the CDR3 is TGCGCCAGCAGCCAAAATCCGCAGGGGACGAGACCGGGCACAGATACGCAGTATTTT. V and J are TRBV4-1 and TRBJ2-3, with a tentative D call TRBD1 (6 bases). CDR3 length equals 19 residues. Trimming took 2 bases from V and 1 from J, leaving 22 bases between them. The germline V gene has CDR1 MGHRA and CDR2 YSYEKL.

The gene calls are TRBV27 and TRBJ2-7; tentative D call: TRBD2 (5 bases). This CDR3 comprises 13 residues. Looked up from germline, CDR1 is MNHEY and CDR2 is SMNVEV (reference sequence). Trimming stripped 8 bases from V and 5 bases from J, with 16 bases between. The CDR3 reads CASSTRVLNEQYF. The DNA of the CDR3 is TGTGCCAGCTCCACTAGGGTCCTTAACGAGCAGTACTTC.

Regarding this clone: Distinct nucleotide sequences in the sample also encode this CDR3. This chain uses TRBV27 with TRBJ2-5; tentatively, D is TRBD2 (6 bases). The germline CDR1 and CDR2 sequences are MNHEY and SMNVEV (reference sequence). With 4 bases removed from V and 5 bases from J, the gap between germline ends came to 14 bases. This CDR3 region has 14 residues. The CDR3 bases are TGTGCCAGCAGTTCATTGGGTGGGGGGGAGACCCAGTACTTC. Residues: CASSSLGGGETQYF.

V is TRBV27 and J is TRBJ2-7, with 8 bases aligning to TRBD1. With V trimmed by 0 bases and J by 5 bases, 9 bases remained unmatched. The CDR3 is 16 amino acids. Germline V CDR1 and CDR2: MNHEY, SMNVEV (reference sequence). The DNA for the CDR3 is TGTGCCAGCAGTTTATCGTCCAGGGGGCGCGGGAACGAGCAGTACTTC. Translated: CASSLSSRGRGNEQYF.

The J gene is TRBJ2-2, the V gene TRBV11-2; no clear D. The germline V gene has CDR1 SGHAT and CDR2 FQNNGV. The CDR3 runs 13 residues. V lost 1 base and J 7 bases, leaving 7 bases between the germline ends. The CDR3 DNA reads as TGTGCCAGCAGCTTAGGGGTAGGCGGGGAGCTGTTTTTT. This gives the protein CASSLGVGGELFF.

V and J are TRBV19 and TRBJ1-1; D is unresolved. The CDR3 covers 12 residues. CDR1 is LNHDA and CDR2 is SQIVND in the germline V gene (reference sequence). The V gene lost 1 base and the J gene lost 6 bases, with 6 bases spanning the gap. The CDR3 nucleotides read TGTGCCAGTAGTATAGCCTCCGCTGAAGCTTTCTTT. It specifies CASSIASAEAFF.

Here the CDR3 reads CASSSPLGYEQYF. CDR3 sequence (DNA): TGTGCCAGCAGCTCACCTCTGGGGTACGAGCAGTACTTC. This chain uses TRBV7-2 with TRBJ2-7; D gene uncertain. CDR3 length equals 13 residues. Trimming shortened V by 4 bases and J by 4 bases, and 11 bases separated the two germline ends. Germline-derived CDR1 and CDR2 are SGHTA and FQGNSA.

A single count supports this clone. V is TRBV5-1 and J is TRBJ1-1; no clear D gene. Trimming cost V 0 bases and J 3 bases, with 6 bases left between them. Looked up from germline, CDR1 is SGHRS and CDR2 is YFSETQ. The CDR3 spans 13 residues. CDR3 loop: CASSLGVYTEAFF. The CDR3 nucleotides read TGCGCCAGCAGCTTGGGGGTATACACTGAAGCTTTCTTT.

J is TRBJ1-5 and V is TRBV21-1. TRBV21-1 is a documented pseudogene. The CDR3 totals 14 residues. The DNA of the CDR3 is TGTGCCAGCAACCGAGGGCCGGGCAATCAGCCCCAGCATTTT. As protein: CASNRGPGNQPQHF.

The rearrangement uses TRBV28 and TRBJ2-1; TRBD2 is a possible D gene (6 bases). Germline V lookup: CDR1 MDHEN, CDR2 SYDVKM. This CDR3 comprises 14 residues. V lost 5 bases, J lost 5 bases, and 13 bases lay in between. CDR3 bases: TGTGCCAGCAGTGCCTTGGGGGGAGACAATGAGCAGTTCTTC. It codes for CASSALGGDNEQFF.

The rearrangement links TRBV9 to TRBJ2-5; 12 nucleotides agree with TRBD1. CDR1 is SGDLS and CDR2 is YYNGEE in the germline V gene. Trimming at V came to 3 bases and at J to 4 bases, leaving 4 bases not matched to a gene. CDR3 length: 15 residues. DNA of the CDR3: TGTGCCAGCAGCGGCGGGACAGGGGGCACAGAGACCCAGTACTTC. Its protein product is CASSGGTGGTETQYF. Full variable domain (outside the CDR3, taken from reference TRBV9 and TRBJ2-5): DSGVTQTPKHLITATGQRVTLRCSPRSGDLSVYWYQQSLDQGLQFLIQYYNGEERAKGNILERFSAQQFPDLHSELNLSSLELGDSALYFCASSGGTGGTETQYFGPGTRLLVL.

This clone was seen once. V gene TRBV5-1 combines with J gene TRBJ2-2; D remains ambiguous. Trimming took off 5 bases at V and 6 bases at J, with 14 bases between the two ends. Germline values: CDR1 SGHRS, CDR2 YFSETQ. This CDR3 region has 14 residues. CDR3 residues: CASSLSWAAGELFF. The CDR3 DNA is TGCGCCAGCAGTCTCTCTTGGGCTGCCGGGGAGCTGTTTTTT.